These 15 T cell receptor beta chains were all obtained from the same sample, sequenced in a study of shared clonotypes between healthy human individuals. Using immunoSEQ multiplex PCR, the repertoire was profiled, and TCRdb retains in-frame clones only, with some absent. Of under 2.5 million clones listed, around 93% are singletons. Sequencing was performed on naive CD4+ T cells from PBMCs. The subset denotes: CD45RA+ positively selected. These receptors came from a man in his late teens or twenties in good health. Some clones in this sample may be carry-over from other donors' samples.

This sequence joins TRBV10-1 and TRBJ1-5; 7 bases match TRBD1. Per the germline V gene, CDR1 is WNHNN and CDR2 is SYGVQD (reference sequence). The V gene end was trimmed by 10 bases and the J gene end by 0 bases; junction bases not matched to a gene: 9. The CDR3 length is 15 residues. CDR3 residues: CATGTAPYSNQPQHF. The DNA of the CDR3 is TGCGCCACCGGGACAGCTCCCTATAGCAATCAGCCCCAGCATTTT.

This chain uses TRBV19 with TRBJ1-5; 9 nucleotides match TRBD1. After removal of 4 bases from V and 4 bases from J, the junction contained 8 bases not matched to a gene. This CDR3 is built from 16 residues. CDR1 is LNHDA, CDR2 SQIVND, per germline (reference sequence). CDR3 nucleotide sequence: TGTGCCAGTAGTACTCGTCCCGGGACAGGGAATCAGCCCCAGCATTTT. This sequence encodes CASSTRPGTGNQPQHF.

This chain uses TRBV2 with TRBJ2-3; possible D gene TRBD1, 5 bases. CDR3 size: 13 residues. Trimming took off 5 bases at V and 0 bases at J, with 6 bases between the two ends. Germline V gene data show CDR1 as SNHLY and CDR2 as FYNNEI. The CDR3 sequence: CASSYRSTDTQYF. The CDR3 coding sequence is TGTGCCAGCAGTTACAGGAGCACAGATACGCAGTATTTT.

On this clone: This sample also contains other DNA sequences that code for the same CDR3. The chain uses TRBV6-5 and TRBJ2-1; no firm D call. V lost 3 bases, J lost 10 bases, and 7 bases lay in between. In germline, CDR1 is MNHEY, CDR2 SVGAGI. The CDR3 totals 11 residues. The CDR3 is CASSYLGEQFF. As DNA, the CDR3 is TGTGCCAGCAGTTATCTAGGGGAGCAGTTCTTC.

The J gene is TRBJ2-3, the V gene TRBV7-2; no clear D gene. V was clipped by 2 bases and J by 2 bases, with 8 bases between them. Germline values: CDR1 SGHTA, CDR2 FQGNSA. This CDR3 region has 14 residues. CDR3 DNA: TGTGCCAGCAGCTTAATCCACTACACAGATACGCAGTATTTT. This codes for CASSLIHYTDTQYF.

J is TRBJ2-7 and V is TRBV28, with D maybe TRBD1 (5 bases). Germline V gives CDR1 MDHEN, CDR2 SYDVKM. CDR3 size: 13 residues. Trimming pared 6 bases from V and 2 bases from J, leaving 11 bases between. CDR3 bases: TGTGCCAGCAGCGACAGAAGTCCCTACGAGCAGTACTTC. This encodes CASSDRSPYEQYF.

The chain has TRBV19 and TRBJ2-7; D is ambiguous. Germline CDR1 LNHDA, CDR2 SQIVND (reference sequence). V was shortened by 5 bases and J by 1 base, with 12 bases between the two germline ends. The CDR3 has 14 residues. The CDR3 bases are TGTGCCAGTAGTCCCGGCCTAGTTTCCTACGAGCAGTACTTC. Protein product: CASSPGLVSYEQYF.

The chain links TRBV28 to TRBJ2-3; tentative D call: TRBD2 (6 bases). Germline V lookup: CDR1 MDHEN, CDR2 SYDVKM. V shed 5 bases and J shed 1 base, with 13 bases lying between them. This CDR3 is 15 amino acids long. The CDR3 region is CASSPRRGRTDTQYF. Written as DNA, the CDR3 is TGTGCCAGCAGTCCCCGGAGGGGTCGCACAGATACGCAGTATTTT.

About this clone itself: Other DNA sequences in this sample translate to the same CDR3. V gene TRBV9 combines with J gene TRBJ2-3; no clear D. Trimming pared 5 bases from V and 1 base from J, leaving 5 bases between. Per the germline V gene, CDR1 is SGDLS and CDR2 is YYNGEE. The CDR3 runs to 12 residues. For the CDR3, the DNA is TGTGCCAGCAGTCCTCGCACAGATACGCAGTATTTT. It is translated as CASSPRTDTQYF.

On this clone itself: One junction end does not reproduce the germline sequence, and a read error may be involved. J is TRBJ1-2 and V is TRBV5-3, with D unresolved. TRBV5-3 is an ORF for which the function is uncertain. The CDR3 contains 13 residues. The CDR3 region is CASSLDRGYGYTF. The DNA for the CDR3 is TGTGCCAGCAGCTTGGACCGAGGCTATGGCTACACCTTC.

This chain joins TRBV10-3 and TRBJ2-2; 7 nucleotides match TRBD1. Germline CDR1 is ENHRY and CDR2 is SYGVKD. The CDR3 has 13 amino acids. The J segment lost 3 bases and the V segment lost 7 bases, leaving 2 bases of the junction unmatched. CDR3: CAINDRDTGELFF. The CDR3 DNA is TGTGCCATCAATGACAGGGACACCGGGGAGCTGTTTTTT.

The rearrangement links TRBV6-5 to TRBJ2-5, with D hard to call. This CDR3 is 13 amino acids long. The V gene lost 10 bases and the J gene lost 2 bases, with 14 bases spanning the gap. Germline V gives CDR1 MNHEY, CDR2 SVGAGI. CDR3 coding DNA: TGTGCCACCTCTATCTTGGGACAAGAGACCCAGTACTTC. It translates to CATSILGQETQYF.

The rearrangement uses TRBV7-6 and TRBJ1-2; a weak D match, TRBD1 (5 bases). Germline V gene data show CDR1 as SGHVS and CDR2 as FNYEAQ. With 4 bases removed from V and 6 bases from J, the gap between germline ends came to 12 bases. The CDR3 spans 13 residues. The CDR3 coding sequence is TGTGCCAGCAGCTACACACTCAGGGATGGCTACACCTTC. It specifies CASSYTLRDGYTF.

The gene calls are TRBV4-2 and TRBJ2-1; TRBD2 aligns across 13 bases. The CDR3 is 16 amino acids. CDR1 is LGHNA and CDR2 is YNFKEQ in the germline V gene. V shed 4 bases and J 8 bases; nucleotides not matched to a gene: 8. CDR3 coding DNA: TGTGCCAGCAGCCGGACCGGGACTAGCGGGATCGATGAGCAGTTCTTC. Translated, it gives CASSRTGTSGIDEQFF.

In DNA form, the CDR3 reads TGTGCCAGCAGCATTTGGGGAAACTATGGCTACACCTTC. Translated: CASSIWGNYGYTF. The chain links TRBV7-2 to TRBJ1-2; D not certain. CDR3 length equals 13 residues. In germline, CDR1 is SGHTA, CDR2 FQGNSA. V was clipped by 5 bases and J by 2 bases, with 9 bases between them.